These 2 T cell receptor beta chains were all obtained from the same sample, sequenced in a study of CD8 T cells in ankylosing spondylitis. Study outcomes and limitations: One TCR beta motif, made up of roughly eight highly homologous variants, appeared characteristic of ankylosing spondylitis blood.

Antigen specificity for these receptors is unknown. TCRdb analysed the 5' RACE reads with MiXCR anew, one entry per CDR3 protein. The sample contains about 390,000 distinct CDR3 sequences, about 22% of which appear only once. Sequencing was carried out using blood, either unsorted or a sorted T cell fraction (not recorded which). The receptors originated from a male donor with ankylosing spondylitis.

This clonotype was seen more than once but under ten times. This chain connects TRBV7-9 to TRBJ2-7, with 10 bases lining up with TRBD1. V shed 6 bases, J shed 3 bases, and the junction held 11 bases outside the gene matches. The length of the CDR3 is 16 residues. Germline V lookup: CDR1 SEHNR, CDR2 FQNEAQ (reference sequence). The CDR3 DNA follows: TGTGCCAGCAGTTGGACAGGGGGACTACCCTTCTACGAGCAGTACTTC. Its translation: CASSWTGGLPFYEQYF.

This clonotype was counted between two and nine times. The chain employs TRBV12-3 or TRBV12-4 and TRBJ2-5; TRBD2 matches at 9 bases. The CDR3 runs 15 residues. V lost 6 bases and J lost 3; bases outside the gene matches: 8. CDR3 sequence: CASSKTTSGEETQYF. CDR3 DNA sequence: TGTGCCAGCAGCAAAACGACTAGCGGAGAAGAGACCCAGTACTTC.